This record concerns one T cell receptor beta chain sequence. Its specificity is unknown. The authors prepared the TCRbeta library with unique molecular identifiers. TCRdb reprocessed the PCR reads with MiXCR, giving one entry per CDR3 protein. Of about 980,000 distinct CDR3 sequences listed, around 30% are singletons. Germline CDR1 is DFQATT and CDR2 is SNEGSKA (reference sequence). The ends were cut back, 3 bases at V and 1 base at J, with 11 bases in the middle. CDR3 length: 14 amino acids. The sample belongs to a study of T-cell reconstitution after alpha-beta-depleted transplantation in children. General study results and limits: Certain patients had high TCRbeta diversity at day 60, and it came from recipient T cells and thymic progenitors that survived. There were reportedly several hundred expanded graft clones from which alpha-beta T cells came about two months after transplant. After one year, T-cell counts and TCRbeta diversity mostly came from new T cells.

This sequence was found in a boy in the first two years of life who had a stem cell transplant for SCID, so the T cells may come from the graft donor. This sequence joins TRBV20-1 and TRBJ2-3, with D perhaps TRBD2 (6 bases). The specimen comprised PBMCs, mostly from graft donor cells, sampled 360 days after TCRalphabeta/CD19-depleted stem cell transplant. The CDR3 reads CSARYRGGTDTQYF. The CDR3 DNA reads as TGCAGTGCTAGGTACCGCGGGGGCACAGATACGCAGTATTTT.